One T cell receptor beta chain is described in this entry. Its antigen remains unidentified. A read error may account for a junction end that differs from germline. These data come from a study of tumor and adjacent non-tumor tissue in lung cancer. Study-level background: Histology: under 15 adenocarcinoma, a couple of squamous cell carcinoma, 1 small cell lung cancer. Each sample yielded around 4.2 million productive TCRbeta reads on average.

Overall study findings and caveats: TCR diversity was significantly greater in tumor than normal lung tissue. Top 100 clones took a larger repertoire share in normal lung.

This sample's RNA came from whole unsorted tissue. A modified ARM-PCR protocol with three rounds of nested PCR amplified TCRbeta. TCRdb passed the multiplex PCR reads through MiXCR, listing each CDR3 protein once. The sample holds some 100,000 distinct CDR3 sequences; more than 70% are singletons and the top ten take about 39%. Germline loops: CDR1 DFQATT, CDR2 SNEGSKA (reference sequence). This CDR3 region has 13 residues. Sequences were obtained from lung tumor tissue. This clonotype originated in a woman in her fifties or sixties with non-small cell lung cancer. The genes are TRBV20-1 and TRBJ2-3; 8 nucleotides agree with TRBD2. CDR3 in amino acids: CSTLAGKADKQYF. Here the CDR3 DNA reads TGCAGTACGCTAGCGGGTAAAGCAGATAAGCAGTATTTT.